Below, 2 T cell receptor beta chains from the same sample are listed, as sequenced in a study of CD8+CD57+ T cells in acquired aplastic anemia. Previously, flow cytometry had revealed CD8+CD57+ cell expansion in the patients chosen for sequencing. CDR3 and TCR beta VDJ profiling relied on genomic DNA as the template. Using its own MiXCR run on the reads, TCRdb lists one record per CDR3 protein. The repertoire includes 120,000 or so distinct CDR3 sequences, 30% to 45% of them detected once, and roughly 3% sits in the top ten. The sequenced sample consisted of sorted CD4+, CD8+, or CD8+CD57+ T cells (not recorded which) from PBMCs. The receptors originated from a human donor with aplastic anemia.

The chain combines TRBV7-2 with TRBJ1-2, with TRBD1 matching over 7 bases. V dropped 5 bases and J dropped 4; count of bases not matched to a gene: 7. Germline loops: CDR1 SGHTA, CDR2 FQGNSA. The CDR3 is 14 residues long. The CDR3 reads CASSRQGGSYGYTF. The CDR3 DNA reads as TGTGCCAGCAGCAGACAGGGAGGGTCCTATGGCTACACCTTC.

This clonotype appeared a few times. The chain combines TRBV4-2 with TRBJ2-3; 11 bases agree with TRBD2. The ends lost 1 base at V and 4 bases at J; junction bases unmatched: 10. Per the germline V gene, CDR1 is LGHNA and CDR2 is YNFKEQ. There are 18 residues in the CDR3. This CDR3 is CASSQGTASGGRADTQYF. CDR3 DNA: TGTGCCAGCAGCCAAGGGACGGCTAGCGGGGGGAGGGCAGATACGCAGTATTTT.